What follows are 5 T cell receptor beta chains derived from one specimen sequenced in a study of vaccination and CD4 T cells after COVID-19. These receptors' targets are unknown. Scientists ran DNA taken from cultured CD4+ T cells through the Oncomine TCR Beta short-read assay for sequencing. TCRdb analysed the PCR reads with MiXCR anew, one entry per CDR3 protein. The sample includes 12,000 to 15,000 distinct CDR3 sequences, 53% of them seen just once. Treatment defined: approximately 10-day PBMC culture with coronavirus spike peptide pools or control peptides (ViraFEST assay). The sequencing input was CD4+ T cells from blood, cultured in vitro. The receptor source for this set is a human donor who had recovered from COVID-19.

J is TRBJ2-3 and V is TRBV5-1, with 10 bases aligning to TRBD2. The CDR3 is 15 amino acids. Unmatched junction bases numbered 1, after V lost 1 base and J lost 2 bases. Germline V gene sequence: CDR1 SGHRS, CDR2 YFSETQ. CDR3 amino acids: CASSLLAGATDTQYF. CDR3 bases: TGCGCCAGCAGCTTGCTAGCGGGAGCCACAGATACGCAGTATTTT.

This CDR3 is CASSRGTGLGETQYF. The DNA for the CDR3 is TGTGCCAGCAGCCGAGGGACAGGATTGGGAGAGACCCAGTACTTC. The J gene is TRBJ2-5, the V gene TRBV7-9, with TRBD1 matching over 8 bases. The ends lost 5 bases at V and 4 bases at J; junction bases unmatched: 9. Looked up from germline, CDR1 is SEHNR and CDR2 is FQNEAQ (reference sequence). CDR3 size: 15 residues.

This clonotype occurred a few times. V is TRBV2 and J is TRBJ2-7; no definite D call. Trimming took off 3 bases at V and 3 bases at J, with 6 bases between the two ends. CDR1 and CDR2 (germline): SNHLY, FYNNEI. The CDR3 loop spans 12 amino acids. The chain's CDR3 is CASSDRDYEQYF. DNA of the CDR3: TGTGCCAGCAGTGATAGGGACTACGAGCAGTACTTC. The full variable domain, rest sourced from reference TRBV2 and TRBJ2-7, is EPEVTQTPSHQVTQMGQEVILRCVPISNHLYFYWYRQILGQKVEFLVSFYNNEISEKSEIFDDQFSVERPDGSNFTLKIRSTKLEDSAMYFCASSDRDYEQYFGPGTRLTVT.

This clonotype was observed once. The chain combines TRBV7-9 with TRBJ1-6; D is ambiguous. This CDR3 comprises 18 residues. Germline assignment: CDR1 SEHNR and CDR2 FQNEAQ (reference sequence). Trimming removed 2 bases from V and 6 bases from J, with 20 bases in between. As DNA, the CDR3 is TGTGCCAGCAGCTTATCCTCCGCGTCACAGAGCTTTAATTCACCCCTCCACTTT. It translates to CASSLSSASQSFNSPLHF. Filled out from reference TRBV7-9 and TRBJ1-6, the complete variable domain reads DTGVSQNPRHKITKRGQNVTFRCDPISEHNRLYWYRQTLGQGPEFLTYFQNEAQLEKSRLLSDRFSAERPKGSFSTLEIQRTEQGDSAMYLCASSLSSASQSFNSPLHFGNGTRLTVT.

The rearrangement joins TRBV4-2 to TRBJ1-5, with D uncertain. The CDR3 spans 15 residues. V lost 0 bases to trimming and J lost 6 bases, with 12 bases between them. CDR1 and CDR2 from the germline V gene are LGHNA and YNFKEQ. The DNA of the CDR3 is TGTGCCAGCAGCCAAGATACGCCAGGCATTCAGCCCCAGCATTTT. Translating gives CASSQDTPGIQPQHF.